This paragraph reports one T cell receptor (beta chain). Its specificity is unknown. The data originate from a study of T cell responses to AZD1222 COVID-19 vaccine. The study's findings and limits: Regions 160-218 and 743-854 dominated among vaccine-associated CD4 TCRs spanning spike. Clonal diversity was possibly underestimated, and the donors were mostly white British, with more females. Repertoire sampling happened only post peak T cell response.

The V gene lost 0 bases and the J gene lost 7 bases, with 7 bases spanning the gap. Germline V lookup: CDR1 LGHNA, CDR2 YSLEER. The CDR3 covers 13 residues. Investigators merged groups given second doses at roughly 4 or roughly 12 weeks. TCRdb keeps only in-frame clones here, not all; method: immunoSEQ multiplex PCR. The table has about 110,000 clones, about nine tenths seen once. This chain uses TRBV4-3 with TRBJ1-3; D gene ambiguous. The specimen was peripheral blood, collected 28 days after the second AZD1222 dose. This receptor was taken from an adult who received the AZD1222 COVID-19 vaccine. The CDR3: CASSQETRNTIYF. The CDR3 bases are TGCGCCAGCAGCCAAGAGACGCGGAACACCATATATTTT.